The 29 T cell receptor beta chains given below trace back to one sample, sequenced in a study of blood T cell repertoires in COVID-19. This table comes from immunoSEQ multiplex PCR, and its TCRdb copy is limited to in-frame clones, with some not included. The table shows 70,000 to 80,000 clones, with roughly 85% occurring only once. Sequencing input: peripheral blood. The receptors originated from a woman of 80 years or more with active or convalescent COVID-19.

The chain uses TRBV6-1 and TRBJ1-2, with D perhaps TRBD1 (6 bases). Looked up from germline, CDR1 is MNHNS and CDR2 is SASEGT. CDR3 length: 14 residues. V was clipped by 2 bases and J by 8 bases, with 15 bases between them. CDR3: CASSEYRVRGGYTF. CDR3 sequence (DNA): TGTGCCAGCAGTGAATACAGGGTTCGGGGAGGCTACACCTTC.

The rearrangement links TRBV4-3 to TRBJ2-3; 8 bases align to TRBD2. The CDR3 covers 18 residues. Losses at the gene ends were 9 bases for V and 1 base for J; bases not matched to a gene: 18. Germline CDR1 reads LGHNA; CDR2 reads YSLEER. The CDR3 nucleotides are TGCGCCAGTTCTCCTCGCGGGGGGTCCCCCGACGGCACAGATACGCAGTATTTT. Its protein is CASSPRGGSPDGTDTQYF.

This clone has just a few counts. The chain carries TRBV2 and TRBJ2-2; D perhaps matches TRBD2 (6 bases). Trimming shortened V by 10 bases and J by 3 bases, and 15 bases separated the two germline ends. The CDR3 runs 14 residues. The V gene's germline CDR1 is SNHLY and CDR2 FYNNEI. The CDR3 reads CATLSGTYTGELFF. The CDR3 DNA is TGTGCCACCCTTTCCGGGACTTACACCGGGGAGCTGTTTTTT.

The chain joins TRBV5-1 to TRBJ2-2, with 10 nucleotides matching TRBD1. Germline V gene lookup returns CDR1 SGHRS and CDR2 YFSETQ. The CDR3 extends over 16 amino acids. Trimming removed 4 bases from V and 5 bases from J; junction bases left unmatched: 8. CDR3: CASSPWTGGMTGELFF. Written as DNA, the CDR3 is TGCGCCAGCAGCCCCTGGACAGGGGGTATGACCGGGGAGCTGTTTTTT.

As regards this clone: The junction differs from germline at one of its ends, possibly a read error. The chain links TRBV7-7 to TRBJ2-1; TRBD2 agrees at 11 bases. CDR1 and CDR2 from the germline V gene are SSHAT and FNYEAQ (reference sequence). The CDR3 has 19 amino acids. CDR3 in amino acids: CASSLAVAGGLSSYNEQFF. In DNA, the CDR3 is TGTGCTAGCAGCTTAGCAGTAGCGGGGGGGCTCTCCTCCTACAATGAGCAGTTCTTC.

V usage is TRBV6-2 or TRBV6-3 and J usage is TRBJ2-1; a weak D match, TRBD2 (7 bases). Trimming took off 5 bases at V and 4 bases at J, with 15 bases between the two ends. The CDR3 totals 15 residues. CDR1 and CDR2 from the germline V gene are MNHEY and SVGEGT. CDR3 bases: TGTGCCAGCAGTCCCGAGGGGGGGGTTTACAATGAGCAGTTCTTC. Translating gives CASSPEGGVYNEQFF.

The V and J genes are TRBV10-2 and TRBJ2-2, with D hard to call. Between the trimmed V and J ends, which lost 7 bases and 4 bases, there was a span of 22 bases. Germline V gene lookup returns CDR1 WSHSY and CDR2 SAAADI. This CDR3 has 17 residues. Here the CDR3 reads CASISEQRWYSTGELFF. CDR3 DNA: TGCGCCAGCATTTCCGAGCAGAGGTGGTATAGCACCGGGGAGCTGTTTTTT.

CDR3 region: CASSVLGRGQGAGNTIYF. As DNA, the CDR3 is TGTGCCAGCAGCGTATTAGGCAGAGGACAGGGGGCAGGAAACACCATATATTTT. The rearrangement links TRBV9 to TRBJ1-3; 11 positions agree with TRBD1. This CDR3 is built from 18 residues. V shed 1 base, J shed 4 bases, and the junction held 10 bases outside the gene matches. CDR1 is SGDLS and CDR2 is YYNGEE in the germline V gene.

The chain combines TRBV30 with TRBJ2-5; D perhaps matches TRBD2 (5 bases). CDR1 and CDR2 (germline): GTSNPN, SVGIG (reference sequence). V gave up 8 bases and J gave up 5 bases, with 18 bases separating them. CDR3 length equals 13 residues. Written as DNA, the CDR3 is TGTGCCAGCTCCCGAGGAGGCGAGGAGACCCAGTACTTC. Amino acids: CASSRGGEETQYF.

This clone showed up just a few times. The rearrangement joins TRBV24-1 to TRBJ1-2; 8 bases match TRBD1. The CDR3 is 16 residues long. Germline assignment: CDR1 KGHDR and CDR2 SFDVKD. V lost 5 bases, J lost 8 bases, and 15 bases stayed unmatched. The CDR3 nucleotides read TGTGCCACCAGTGGGGGAGACCTCGGACAGGGAGGGGGCTACACCTTC. Translation gives CATSGGDLGQGGGYTF.

The chain carries TRBV5-6 and TRBJ1-6, with a possible D match to TRBD1 (5 bases). Between the trimmed V and J ends, which lost 3 bases and 6 bases, there was a span of 16 bases. The CDR3 is made up of 16 amino acids. CDR1 is SGHDT, CDR2 YYEEEE, per germline. The DNA of the CDR3 is TGTGCCAGCAGCTCGAGGGGAGGTGACTCTAATTCACCCCTCCACTTT. Amino acids: CASSSRGGDSNSPLHF.

The chain links TRBV7-2 to TRBJ2-3, with D perhaps matching TRBD2 (5 bases). This CDR3 spans 15 amino acids. Deletions cut 2 bases from V and 5 bases from J, with 14 bases between. Germline V gene data show CDR1 as SGHTA and CDR2 as FQGNSA. CDR3 DNA: TGTGCCAGCAGCTTATTTCGGGGAATTGGAGATACGCAGTATTTT. Encoded protein: CASSLFRGIGDTQYF.

There are a few counts of this clone. V gene TRBV30 combines with J gene TRBJ1-5; the D gene is possibly TRBD1 (6 bases). Trimming removed 5 bases at V and 4 bases at J, with 9 bases between. The CDR3 consists of 12 residues. Germline loops: CDR1 GTSNPN, CDR2 SVGIG (reference sequence). CDR3 region: CAWAQGNQPQHF. In nucleotides, the CDR3 is TGTGCCTGGGCACAGGGTAATCAGCCCCAGCATTTT.

The chain has TRBV3-1 (or the pseudogene TRBV3-2) and TRBJ1-2, with TRBD1 matching over 7 bases. Germline CDR1 and CDR2: LGHDT and YNNKEL (reference sequence). This CDR3 is built from 15 residues. Germline trimming cut 1 base from V and 8 bases from J; bases unmatched to any gene: 10. The CDR3 sequence is CASSQGIRDSGGYTF. Here the CDR3 DNA reads TGTGCCAGCAGCCAAGGAATTAGGGACAGCGGGGGCTACACCTTC.

This chain uses TRBV27 with TRBJ2-2; D not resolved. The CDR3 has 16 amino acids. Looked up from germline, CDR1 is MNHEY and CDR2 is SMNVEV (reference sequence). Trimming took off 3 bases at V and 4 bases at J, with 15 bases between the two ends. CDR3: CASSFRLGSGTGELFF. The DNA for the CDR3 is TGTGCCAGCAGTTTTCGTCTTGGGTCGGGCACCGGGGAGCTGTTTTTT.

This chain connects TRBV3-1 (or the pseudogene TRBV3-2) to TRBJ2-7, with a weak D call TRBD2 (7 bases). Trimming shortened V by 4 bases and J by 13 bases, and 26 bases separated the two germline ends. The CDR3 length is 15 residues. Per the germline V gene, CDR1 is LGHDT and CDR2 is YNNKEL (reference sequence). CDR3 protein: CASSRRYGGTFVVYF. Here the CDR3 DNA reads TGTGCCAGCAGCCGACGATACGGGGGGACATTTGTTGTATACTTC.

The gene calls are TRBV5-1 and TRBJ2-5, with D perhaps matching TRBD2 (6 bases). The CDR3 consists of 16 residues. CDR1 and CDR2 (germline): SGHRS, YFSETQ. Deletions cut 0 bases from V and 2 bases from J, with 14 bases between. The CDR3 coding sequence is TGCGCCAGCAGCTTGGCGGTTAACGGGGGACAAGAGACCCAGTACTTC. Translated: CASSLAVNGGQETQYF.

The chain couples TRBV2 to TRBJ1-5; perhaps TRBD1 as D (5 bases). V was cut by 4 bases and J by 1 base, with 8 bases left in between. CDR3 size: 14 residues. Germline-derived CDR1 and CDR2 are SNHLY and FYNNEI. CDR3 sequence (DNA): TGTGCCAGCAGTGTTGACAGAAGCAATCAGCCCCAGCATTTT. Encoded protein: CASSVDRSNQPQHF.

The chain has TRBV19 and TRBJ1-1; D gene uncertain. The CDR3 totals 16 residues. V lost 3 bases, J lost 3 bases, and 17 bases lay in between. Germline loops: CDR1 LNHDA, CDR2 SQIVND (reference sequence). The DNA for the CDR3 is TGTGCCAGTAGTATCCTACCCCACCCCGTCGACACTGAAGCTTTCTTT. It translates to CASSILPHPVDTEAFF.

Here the CDR3 reads CASSRTAVYTF. CDR3 DNA: TGTGCCAGTAGTAGGACAGCTGTATACACCTTC. The genes are TRBV19 and TRBJ1-2; D perhaps matches TRBD1 (6 bases). The CDR3 has 11 amino acids. Trimming removed 4 bases from V and 11 bases from J, with 11 bases in between. Germline CDR1 LNHDA, CDR2 SQIVND (reference sequence).

The CDR3 nucleotides read TGTGCCAGCAGCGGACAGGGGCGGAATTCACCCCTCCACTTT. Residues: CASSGQGRNSPLHF. The chain is built from TRBV7-2 and TRBJ1-6; 9 positions agree with TRBD1. Per the germline V gene, CDR1 is SGHTA and CDR2 is FQGNSA. J lost 7 bases, V lost 5 bases, and 3 bases had no gene match. The length of the CDR3 is 14 residues. The whole variable domain, filled in from reference TRBV7-2 and TRBJ1-6, reads GAGVSQSPSNKVTEKGKDVELRCDPISGHTALYWYRQSLGQGLEFLIYFQGNSAPDKSGLPSDRFSAERTGGSVSTLTIQRTQQEDSAVYLCASSGQGRNSPLHFGNGTRLTVT.

This chain joins TRBV10-2 and TRBJ1-5, with D tentatively TRBD1 (5 bases). Per germline, CDR1 WSHSY and CDR2 SAAADI. The V and J ends lost 5 bases and 5 bases respectively, with 16 bases between them. The CDR3 covers 15 residues. The CDR3 sequence is CASSLDGSRDQPQHF. CDR3 sequence (DNA): TGCGCCAGCAGTCTGGACGGTTCCAGGGATCAGCCCCAGCATTTT.

The chain uses TRBV7-7 and TRBJ2-5; 10 bases are a match to TRBD1. This CDR3 has 15 amino acids. V lost 5 bases, J lost 7 bases, and 10 bases stayed unmatched. CDR1 SSHAT and CDR2 FNYEAQ come from the germline V gene (reference sequence). For the CDR3, the DNA is TGTGCCAGCAGCCTCCAGACAGGGGGCTTGGTGACCCAGTACTTC. Translated, it gives CASSLQTGGLVTQYF.

The CDR3 spells CSVEGLGGWHEQFF. CDR3 bases: TGCAGCGTTGAAGGACTGGGAGGGTGGCATGAGCAGTTCTTC. The V and J genes are TRBV29-1 and TRBJ2-1; 7 bases align to TRBD2. V gave up 1 base and J gave up 8 bases; unmatched junction bases: 8. CDR3 length: 14 residues. The germline gives CDR1 SQVTM, CDR2 ANQGSEA.

The V gene is TRBV7-8, the J gene TRBJ1-2, with 7 bases aligning to TRBD1. Germline-derived CDR1 and CDR2 are SGHVS and FQNEAQ. The CDR3 covers 14 residues. The ends lost 4 bases at V and 8 bases at J; junction bases unmatched: 10. The CDR3 protein is CASSSNRGSGGYTF. CDR3 nucleotides: TGTGCCAGCAGCTCAAACAGGGGCAGCGGCGGCTACACCTTC.

This clone was seen once. The rearrangement uses TRBV9 and TRBJ1-4, with D maybe TRBD1 (5 bases). The germline V gene has CDR1 SGDLS and CDR2 YYNGEE. CDR3 length: 17 amino acids. The V end was cut by 0 bases, the J end by 11 bases, with 23 bases between. The DNA of the CDR3 is TGTGCCAGCAGCGTAGAGGAATGCAGGGAACAGGTGGGGAAACTGTTTTTT. It is translated as CASSVEECREQVGKLFF. The variable domain in full, completed from reference TRBV9 and TRBJ1-4, reads DSGVTQTPKHLITATGQRVTLRCSPRSGDLSVYWYQQSLDQGLQFLIQYYNGEERAKGNILERFSAQQFPDLHSELNLSSLELGDSALYFCASSVEECREQVGKLFFGSGTQLSVL.

Comment on this clone: Germline is not matched at one junction end, which may reflect a read error. The chain carries TRBV7-7 and TRBJ1-3; 7 bases are shared with TRBD1. CDR1 and CDR2 from the germline V gene are SSHAT and FNYEAQ (reference sequence). The CDR3 consists of 15 residues. The CDR3 sequence is CASSADRSYGNTIYF. DNA for the CDR3: TGTGCTAGCAGTGCGGACAGGTCCTATGGAAACACCATATATTTT.

CDR3 bases: TGTGCCAGCAGCTTACAGACAGGACTAGACACTGAAGCTTTCTTT. It codes for CASSLQTGLDTEAFF. V usage is TRBV7-9 and J usage is TRBJ1-1; possibly TRBD1 for D (6 bases). The CDR3 totals 15 residues. CDR1 is SEHNR and CDR2 is FQNEAQ in the germline V gene (reference sequence). Trimming pared 2 bases from V and 3 bases from J, leaving 13 bases between.

The V gene is TRBV6-2 or TRBV6-3, the J gene TRBJ2-6, with 9 positions matching TRBD1. The CDR3 is 19 amino acids. Per the germline V gene, CDR1 is MNHEY and CDR2 is SVGEGT. Losses at the gene ends were 5 bases for V and 1 base for J; bases not matched to a gene: 12. CDR3 nucleotides: TGTGCCAGCAGTACGGGGATGGGACAGGGATTGTCTGGGGCCAACGTCCTGACTTTC. Translating it yields CASSTGMGQGLSGANVLTF.